Each of the 25 T cell receptor beta chains below was sequenced from the same sample in a study of blood T cell repertoires in COVID-19 (dated by TCRdb to 2020 to 2022). The library was prepared using the immunoSEQ multiplex PCR assay. TCRdb re-hosts the immuneACCESS table, in-frame sequences only. Its copies lack some clones; in the studies checked, an unresolved V gene accounts for under half of them, and the cause for the rest is not known. The sample profile shows about 140,000 clones; about nine tenths of them were found once. The ten largest account for more than 9% of the sample. The material sequenced was peripheral blood. The receptors were sampled from a man aged 50 or older with active or convalescent COVID-19.

The chain carries TRBV7-2 and TRBJ1-1, with a tentative D call TRBD1 (6 bases). Germline values: CDR1 SGHTA, CDR2 FQGNSA. V lost 5 bases to trimming and J lost 3 bases, with 16 bases between them. There are 15 residues in the CDR3. This chain's CDR3 is CASSLEGTYHTEAFF. The CDR3 coding sequence is TGTGCCAGCAGCCTAGAGGGGACATACCACACTGAAGCTTTCTTT.

The V gene is TRBV19, the J gene TRBJ2-3, with TRBD2 matching 8 bases. Germline CDR1 and CDR2: LNHDA and SQIVND (reference sequence). This CDR3 has 16 amino acids. With V trimmed by 5 bases and J by 3 bases, 10 bases remained unmatched. Here the CDR3 reads CASSSYGTSSTDTQYF. Here the CDR3 DNA reads TGTGCCAGTAGTTCCTACGGGACTAGTAGTACAGATACGCAGTATTTT.

The rearrangement uses TRBV14 and TRBJ1-2; a weak D match, TRBD1 (5 bases). This CDR3 is built from 13 residues. The ends were cut back, 2 bases at V and 8 bases at J, with 12 bases in the middle. The germline V gene has CDR1 SGHDN and CDR2 FVKESK. The CDR3, as DNA: TGTGCCAGCAGCCAATTCGGAAGGGGAGGCTACACCTTC. Protein sequence: CASSQFGRGGYTF.

This clone was observed a single time. Other DNA sequences in this sample translate to the same CDR3. The CDR3 protein is CASSRGDEQYF. CDR3 DNA sequence: TGTGCCAGCTCACGAGGTGACGAGCAGTACTTC. The chain employs TRBV18 and TRBJ2-7; D call uncertain. Germline values: CDR1 KGHSH, CDR2 LQKENI. The CDR3 runs 11 residues. The V end lost 4 bases, the J end lost 5 bases, and 6 bases lay between the germline ends.

The gene calls are TRBV29-1 and TRBJ2-1; 9 bases are a match to TRBD1. The germline gives CDR1 SQVTM, CDR2 ANQGSEA. Trimming cost V 3 bases and J 6 bases; bases outside gene matches: 6. CDR3 length: 14 residues. DNA of the CDR3: TGCAGCGTTGACCGGACAGGGGTTCGCAATGAGCAGTTCTTC. This gives the protein CSVDRTGVRNEQFF.

The rearrangement uses TRBV24-1 and TRBJ2-7, with D unclear. The CDR3 is made up of 12 amino acids. Per germline, CDR1 KGHDR and CDR2 SFDVKD. The V and J ends lost 4 bases and 6 bases respectively, with 9 bases between them. CDR3 region: CATSDHGSEQYF. CDR3 bases: TGTGCCACCAGTGACCACGGGTCCGAGCAGTACTTC.

This chain links TRBV6-6 with TRBJ1-3; D not certain. Germline CDR1 and CDR2: MNHNY and SVGAGI (reference sequence). The ends were cut back, 7 bases at V and 4 bases at J, with 8 bases in the middle. This CDR3 is built from 12 residues. This CDR3 is CASIDSGNTIYF. The CDR3 DNA is TGTGCCAGCATCGACTCAGGAAACACCATATATTTT.

The rearrangement uses TRBV6-6 and TRBJ2-1; 11 bases agree with TRBD2. The CDR3 has 18 amino acids. The germline gives CDR1 MNHNY, CDR2 SVGAGI (reference sequence). V dropped 5 bases and J dropped 7; count of bases not matched to a gene: 16. The CDR3 region has the DNA TGTGCCAGCAGTCCCAGCGGTTGGCTAGCGGGAGGTCGGAATGAGCAGTTCTTC. Translated: CASSPSGWLAGGRNEQFF.

The rearrangement uses TRBV28 and TRBJ2-1, with TRBD2 matching over 8 bases. CDR3 length: 14 amino acids. Germline-derived CDR1 and CDR2 are MDHEN and SYDVKM. V trimming: 6 bases; J trimming: 2 bases; junction bases outside the gene matches: 3. This CDR3 is CASRAGETYNEQFF. CDR3 bases: TGTGCCAGCAGAGCGGGAGAGACCTACAATGAGCAGTTCTTC.

The chain uses TRBV28 and TRBJ2-7, with 10 bases lining up with TRBD2. CDR3 length: 14 amino acids. The V segment lost 8 bases and the J segment 4 bases; nucleotides outside the gene matches: 8. Looked up from germline, CDR1 is MDHEN and CDR2 is SYDVKM. Here the CDR3 reads CASRQRLAGYEQYF. CDR3 nucleotide sequence: TGTGCCAGCCGGCAAAGACTAGCGGGTTACGAGCAGTACTTC.

The chain uses TRBV28 and TRBJ2-6; D possibly corresponds to TRBD1 (6 bases). CDR1 is MDHEN and CDR2 is SYDVKM in the germline V gene. CDR3 length equals 15 residues. V was shortened by 5 bases and J by 0 bases, with 8 bases between the two germline ends. The CDR3 reads CASSPQGSGANVLTF. The CDR3 nucleotides are TGTGCCAGCAGTCCACAGGGCTCTGGGGCCAACGTCCTGACTTTC.

The chain is built from TRBV5-1 and TRBJ2-1, with a weak D call TRBD2 (6 bases). This CDR3 has 14 amino acids. Germline V lookup: CDR1 SGHRS, CDR2 YFSETQ. The ends were cut back, 0 bases at V and 6 bases at J, with 10 bases in the middle. The CDR3, as DNA: TGCGCCAGCAGCTTGGCGACTAGTGGCAATGAGCAGTTCTTC. Translation gives CASSLATSGNEQFF.

The chain combines TRBV10-1 with TRBJ2-3; TRBD1 agrees at 8 bases. The V gene end was trimmed by 0 bases and the J gene end by 7 bases; junction bases not matched to a gene: 6. The CDR3 sequence is 15 residues long. Germline V gives CDR1 WNHNN, CDR2 SYGVQD (reference sequence). CDR3 coding DNA: TGCGCCAGCAGTGAGTCAGGGACAGGTGGGAATACGCAGTATTTT. Its translation: CASSESGTGGNTQYF.

The chain's CDR3 is CASSLWKIGGDPYNEQFF. The CDR3 nucleotides are TGTGCCAGCAGTTTATGGAAGATTGGGGGCGATCCCTACAATGAGCAGTTCTTC. The V and J genes are TRBV28 and TRBJ2-1; TRBD1 might be the D (6 bases). This CDR3 contains 18 residues. Germline CDR1 reads MDHEN; CDR2 reads SYDVKM. The V end was cut by 0 bases, the J end by 2 bases, with 17 bases between. Combining the CDR3 with reference TRBV28 and TRBJ2-1 gives the whole variable domain DVKVTQSSRYLVKRTGEKVFLECVQDMDHENMFWYRQDPGLGLRLIYFSYDVKMKEKGDIPEGYSVSREKKERFSLILESASTNQTSMYLCASSLWKIGGDPYNEQFFGPGTRLTVL.

This clone showed up just a few times. This chain links TRBV20-1 with TRBJ2-7; 8 bases agree with TRBD1. Looked up from germline, CDR1 is DFQATT and CDR2 is SNEGSKA (reference sequence). The CDR3 sequence is 11 residues long. With V trimmed by 5 bases and J by 5 bases, 2 bases remained unmatched. The CDR3, as DNA: TGCAGTGCTGACAGGGGCCACGAGCAGTACTTC. Encoded protein: CSADRGHEQYF.

CDR3 protein: CSASRLRGANVLTF. CDR3 nucleotide sequence: TGCAGTGCTAGTAGGCTGCGGGGGGCCAACGTCCTGACTTTC. The chain employs TRBV20-1 and TRBJ2-6; D ambiguous. Per germline, CDR1 DFQATT and CDR2 SNEGSKA (reference sequence). V was shortened by 3 bases and J by 4 bases, with 10 bases between the two germline ends. The CDR3 has 14 residues.

The genes are TRBV9 and TRBJ2-7, with 9 bases that match TRBD2. Germline trimming cut 0 bases from V and 0 bases from J; bases unmatched to any gene: 13. The CDR3 spans 19 residues. The V gene's germline CDR1 is SGDLS and CDR2 YYNGEE. Here the CDR3 reads CASSVGVMAGGPGSYEQYF. In nucleotides, the CDR3 is TGTGCCAGCAGCGTAGGGGTGATGGCGGGAGGGCCTGGCTCCTACGAGCAGTACTTC.

J is TRBJ1-5 and V is TRBV6-5; no definite D call. CDR1 and CDR2 from the germline V gene are MNHEY and SVGAGI. This CDR3 region has 13 residues. V lost 8 bases, J lost 4 bases, and 12 bases lay in between. The CDR3 spells CASGLGWNQPQHF. The CDR3 bases are TGTGCCAGCGGCCTCGGGTGGAATCAGCCCCAGCATTTT.

The chain employs TRBV6-5 and TRBJ2-1; 16 bases are a match to TRBD2. There are 16 residues in the CDR3. The V segment lost 3 bases and the J segment 12 bases; nucleotides outside the gene matches: 8. Germline V gene data show CDR1 as MNHEY and CDR2 as SVGAGI. CDR3 nucleotide sequence: TGTGCCAGCAGTTATTCCGGGACTAGCGGGAGGGCCGGGCAGTTCTTC. As protein: CASSYSGTSGRAGQFF.

The J gene is TRBJ2-7, the V gene TRBV18; 10 nucleotides align to TRBD2. Germline V CDR1 and CDR2: KGHSH, LQKENI. The CDR3 is 14 residues long. Losses at the gene ends were 2 bases for V and 3 bases for J; bases not matched to a gene: 1. The CDR3 loop reads CASSPGTSVYEQYF. The DNA of the CDR3 is TGTGCCAGCTCACCAGGGACTAGCGTCTACGAGCAGTACTTC.

CDR3 sequence: CAGTGEGQGDYGYTF. The CDR3 DNA follows: TGTGCCGGTACCGGCGAAGGACAGGGGGACTATGGCTACACCTTC. The rearrangement uses TRBV19 and TRBJ1-2; TRBD1 aligns across 10 bases. Germline V gene data show CDR1 as LNHDA and CDR2 as SQIVND (reference sequence). The CDR3 sequence is 15 residues long. V shed 11 bases, J shed 3 bases, and the junction held 12 bases outside the gene matches.

This chain connects TRBV12-3 or TRBV12-4 to TRBJ2-5; D is unclear. This CDR3 comprises 13 residues. The ends were cut back, 3 bases at V and 3 bases at J, with 8 bases in the middle. The CDR3 spells CASSFYREETQYF. The CDR3 bases are TGTGCCAGCAGTTTCTACAGAGAAGAGACCCAGTACTTC.

CDR3 in amino acids: CASSPGGGGPSYEQYF. The DNA of the CDR3 is TGTGCCAGCAGCCCTGGCGGCGGAGGCCCCTCCTACGAGCAGTACTTC. The rearrangement uses TRBV7-3 and TRBJ2-7, with D possibly being TRBD2 (5 bases). This CDR3 is built from 16 residues. Trimming removed 5 bases from V and 0 bases from J, with 17 bases in between. Germline CDR1 SGHTA, CDR2 FQGTGA.

The V gene is TRBV5-4, the J gene TRBJ2-2, with 9 bases matching TRBD2. The junction had 7 bases not matched to a gene; V was cut back by 0 bases and J by 4 bases. This CDR3 is 17 amino acids long. Germline V lookup: CDR1 SGHNT, CDR2 YYREEE (reference sequence). CDR3 protein: CASSLASLAGFTGELFF. CDR3 DNA sequence: TGTGCCAGCAGCTTGGCCTCGCTAGCGGGGTTCACCGGGGAGCTGTTTTTT. Complete variable domain (other parts from reference TRBV5-4 and TRBJ2-2): ETGVTQSPTHLIKTRGQQVTLRCSSQSGHNTVSWYQQALGQGPQFIFQYYREEENGRGNFPPRFSGLQFPNYSSELNVNALELDDSALYLCASSLASLAGFTGELFFGEGSRLTVL.

CDR3: CASSLSFGAGVTGELFF. CDR3 DNA sequence: TGTGCCAGCAGCCTCAGTTTCGGAGCGGGAGTCACCGGGGAGCTGTTTTTT. V usage is TRBV6-2 or TRBV6-3 and J usage is TRBJ2-2; 8 bases align to TRBD2. The CDR3 is 17 amino acids. Germline loops: CDR1 MNHEY, CDR2 SVGEGT. V trimming: 6 bases; J trimming: 4 bases; junction bases outside the gene matches: 13.